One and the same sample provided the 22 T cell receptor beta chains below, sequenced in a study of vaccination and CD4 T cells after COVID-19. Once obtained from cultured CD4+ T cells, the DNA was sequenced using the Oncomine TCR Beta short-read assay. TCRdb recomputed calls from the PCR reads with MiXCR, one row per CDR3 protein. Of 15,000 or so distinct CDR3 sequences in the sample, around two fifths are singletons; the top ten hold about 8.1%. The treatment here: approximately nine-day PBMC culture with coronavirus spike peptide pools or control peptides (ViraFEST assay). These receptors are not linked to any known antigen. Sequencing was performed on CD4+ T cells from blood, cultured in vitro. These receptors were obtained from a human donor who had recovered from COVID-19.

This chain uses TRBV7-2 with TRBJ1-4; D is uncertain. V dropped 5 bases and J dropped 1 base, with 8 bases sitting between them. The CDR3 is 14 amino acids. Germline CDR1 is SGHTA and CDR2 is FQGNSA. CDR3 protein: CASSLGRTNEKLFF. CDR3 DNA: TGTGCCAGCAGCCTAGGGCGAACTAATGAAAAACTGTTTTTT.

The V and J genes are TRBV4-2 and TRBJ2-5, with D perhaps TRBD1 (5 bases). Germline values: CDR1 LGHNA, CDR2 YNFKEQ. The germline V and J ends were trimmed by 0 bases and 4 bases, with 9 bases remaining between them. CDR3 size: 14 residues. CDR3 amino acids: CASSQDRGRETQYF. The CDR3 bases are TGTGCCAGCAGCCAAGATAGGGGCCGAGAGACCCAGTACTTC.

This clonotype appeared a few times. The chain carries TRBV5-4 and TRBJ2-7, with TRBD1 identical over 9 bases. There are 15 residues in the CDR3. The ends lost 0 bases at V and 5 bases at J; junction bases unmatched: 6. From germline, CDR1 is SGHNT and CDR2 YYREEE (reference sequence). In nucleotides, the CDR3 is TGTGCCAGCAGCTTGGGCCGGGACAGGGAGAACGAGCAGTACTTC. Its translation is CASSLGRDRENEQYF. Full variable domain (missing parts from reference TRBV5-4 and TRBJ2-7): ETGVTQSPTHLIKTRGQQVTLRCSSQSGHNTVSWYQQALGQGPQFIFQYYREEENGRGNFPPRFSGLQFPNYSSELNVNALELDDSALYLCASSLGRDRENEQYFGPGTRLTVT.

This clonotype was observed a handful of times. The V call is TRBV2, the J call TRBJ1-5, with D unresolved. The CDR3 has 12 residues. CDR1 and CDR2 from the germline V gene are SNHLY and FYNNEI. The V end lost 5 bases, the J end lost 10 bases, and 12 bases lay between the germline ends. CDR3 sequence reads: CASSTGVAPQHF. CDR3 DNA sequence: TGTGCCAGCAGTACCGGAGTGGCTCCCCAGCATTTT.

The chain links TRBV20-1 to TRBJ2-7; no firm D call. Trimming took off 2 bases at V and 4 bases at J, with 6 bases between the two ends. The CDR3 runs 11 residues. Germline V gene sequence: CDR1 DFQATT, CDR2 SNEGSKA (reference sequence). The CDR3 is CSARQEYEQYF. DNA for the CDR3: TGCAGTGCTAGACAGGAGTACGAGCAGTACTTC.

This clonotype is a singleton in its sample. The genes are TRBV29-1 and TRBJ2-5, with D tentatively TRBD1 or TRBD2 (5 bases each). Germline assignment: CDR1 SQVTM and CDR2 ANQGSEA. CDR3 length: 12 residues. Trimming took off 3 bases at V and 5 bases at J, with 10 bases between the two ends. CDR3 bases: TGCAGCGTTGATCCTGGGGGTGAGACCCAGTACTTC. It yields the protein CSVDPGGETQYF.

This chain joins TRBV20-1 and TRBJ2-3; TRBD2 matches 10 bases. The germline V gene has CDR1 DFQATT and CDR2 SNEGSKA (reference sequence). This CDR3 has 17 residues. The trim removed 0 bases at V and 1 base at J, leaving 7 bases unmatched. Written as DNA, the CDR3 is TGCAGTGCTAGAGAGTGGGCTAGCGGGAGTGGCACAGATACGCAGTATTTT. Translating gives CSAREWASGSGTDTQYF.

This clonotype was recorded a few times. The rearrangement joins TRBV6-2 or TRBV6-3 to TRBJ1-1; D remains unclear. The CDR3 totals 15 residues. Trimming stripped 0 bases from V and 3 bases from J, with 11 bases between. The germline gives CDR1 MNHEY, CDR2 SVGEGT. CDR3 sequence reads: CASSYSTHWDTEAFF. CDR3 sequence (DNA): TGTGCCAGCAGTTACTCGACCCACTGGGACACTGAAGCTTTCTTT.

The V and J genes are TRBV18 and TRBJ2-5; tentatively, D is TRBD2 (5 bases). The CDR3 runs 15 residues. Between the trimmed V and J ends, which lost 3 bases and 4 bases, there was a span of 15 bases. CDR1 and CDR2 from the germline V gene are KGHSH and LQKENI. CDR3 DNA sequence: TGTGCCAGCTCACCTCACAAGGGCAGCGGAGAGACCCAGTACTTC. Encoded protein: CASSPHKGSGETQYF. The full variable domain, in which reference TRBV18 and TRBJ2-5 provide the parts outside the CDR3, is NAGVMQNPRHLVRRRGQEARLRCSPMKGHSHVYWYRQLPEEGLKFMVYLQKENIIDESGMPKERFSAEFPKEGPSILRIQQVVRGDSAAYFCASSPHKGSGETQYFGPGTRLLVL.

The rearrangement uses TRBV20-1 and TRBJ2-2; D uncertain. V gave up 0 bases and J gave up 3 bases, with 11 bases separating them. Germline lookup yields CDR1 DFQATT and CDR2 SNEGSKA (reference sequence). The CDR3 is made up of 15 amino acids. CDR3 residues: CSARDFWADTGELFF. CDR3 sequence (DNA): TGCAGTGCTAGAGATTTTTGGGCGGACACCGGGGAGCTGTTTTTT.

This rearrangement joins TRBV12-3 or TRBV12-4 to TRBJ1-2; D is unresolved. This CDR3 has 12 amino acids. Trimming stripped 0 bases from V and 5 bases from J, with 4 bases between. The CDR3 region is CASSLAGYGYTF. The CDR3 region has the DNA TGTGCCAGCAGTTTAGCGGGATATGGCTACACCTTC.

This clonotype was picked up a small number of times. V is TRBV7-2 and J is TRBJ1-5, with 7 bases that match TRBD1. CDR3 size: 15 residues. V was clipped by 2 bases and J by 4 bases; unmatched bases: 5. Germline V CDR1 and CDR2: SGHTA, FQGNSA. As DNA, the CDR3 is TGTGCCAGCAGCTTAATGCCACAGGGGAATCAGCCCCAGCATTTT. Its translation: CASSLMPQGNQPQHF.

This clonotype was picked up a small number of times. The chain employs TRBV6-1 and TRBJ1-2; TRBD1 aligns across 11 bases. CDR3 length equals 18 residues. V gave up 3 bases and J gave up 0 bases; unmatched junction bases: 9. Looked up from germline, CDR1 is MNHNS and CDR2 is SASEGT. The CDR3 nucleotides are TGTGCCAGCAGTGAGAGGACAGGGGGCGGCGGAGCTAACTATGGCTACACCTTC. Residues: CASSERTGGGGANYGYTF.

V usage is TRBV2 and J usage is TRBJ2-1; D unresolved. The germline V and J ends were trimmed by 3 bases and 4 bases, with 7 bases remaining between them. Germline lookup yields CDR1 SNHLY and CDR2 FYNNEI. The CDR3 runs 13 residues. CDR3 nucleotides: TGTGCCAGCAGTGATCACGGGTACAATGAGCAGTTCTTC. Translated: CASSDHGYNEQFF.

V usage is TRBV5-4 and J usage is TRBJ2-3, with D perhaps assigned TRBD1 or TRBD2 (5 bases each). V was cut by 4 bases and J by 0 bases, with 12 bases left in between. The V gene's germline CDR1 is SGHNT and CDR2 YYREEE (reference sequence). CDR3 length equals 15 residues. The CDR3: CASSATWDSTDTQYF. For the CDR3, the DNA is TGTGCCAGCAGCGCCACCTGGGACAGCACAGATACGCAGTATTTT. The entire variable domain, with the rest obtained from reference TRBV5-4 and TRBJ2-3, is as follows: ETGVTQSPTHLIKTRGQQVTLRCSSQSGHNTVSWYQQALGQGPQFIFQYYREEENGRGNFPPRFSGLQFPNYSSELNVNALELDDSALYLCASSATWDSTDTQYFGPGTRLTVL.

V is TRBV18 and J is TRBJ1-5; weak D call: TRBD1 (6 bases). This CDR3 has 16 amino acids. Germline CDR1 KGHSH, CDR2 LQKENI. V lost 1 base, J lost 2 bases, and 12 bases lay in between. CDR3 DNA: TGTGCCAGCTCACCACTAGGGGGGAATGGCAATCAGCCCCAGCATTTT. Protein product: CASSPLGGNGNQPQHF.

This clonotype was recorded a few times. CDR3 bases: TGTGCCAGCAGCCTAGACAGAGAGACCCAGTACTTC. Residues: CASSLDRETQYF. This chain links TRBV12-3 or TRBV12-4 with TRBJ2-5, with a weak D call TRBD1 (5 bases). Trimming took off 6 bases at V and 4 bases at J, with 9 bases between the two ends. The CDR3 is 12 residues long.

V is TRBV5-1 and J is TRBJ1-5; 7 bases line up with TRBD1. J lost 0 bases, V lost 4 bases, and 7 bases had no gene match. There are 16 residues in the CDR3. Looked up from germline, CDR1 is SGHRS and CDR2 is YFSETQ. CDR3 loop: CASSETGIYSNQPQHF. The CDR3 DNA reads TGCGCCAGCAGCGAGACAGGGATTTATAGCAATCAGCCCCAGCATTTT.

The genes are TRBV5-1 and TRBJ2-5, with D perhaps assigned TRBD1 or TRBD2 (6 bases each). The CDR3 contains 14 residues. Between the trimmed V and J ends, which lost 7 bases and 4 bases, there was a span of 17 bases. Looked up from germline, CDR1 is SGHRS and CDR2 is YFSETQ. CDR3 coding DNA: TGCGCCAGCTCTACTTCGGGGGCGGGAGAGACCCAGTACTTC. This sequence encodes CASSTSGAGETQYF.

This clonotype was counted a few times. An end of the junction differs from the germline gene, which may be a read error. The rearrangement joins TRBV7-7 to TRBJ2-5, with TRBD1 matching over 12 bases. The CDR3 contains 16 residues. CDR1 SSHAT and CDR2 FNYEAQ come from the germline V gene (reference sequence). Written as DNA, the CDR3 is TGTGCTAGCAGCAGGAGCGGGACAGGGGGCGCAGAGACCCAGTACTTC. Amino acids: CASSRSGTGGAETQYF.

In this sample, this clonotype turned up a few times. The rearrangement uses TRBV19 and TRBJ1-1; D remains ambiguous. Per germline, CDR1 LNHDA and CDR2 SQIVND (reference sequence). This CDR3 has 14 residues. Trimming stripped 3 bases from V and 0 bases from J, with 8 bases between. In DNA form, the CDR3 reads TGTGCCAGTAGTATGAGGGAACTGAACACTGAAGCTTTCTTT. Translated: CASSMRELNTEAFF.

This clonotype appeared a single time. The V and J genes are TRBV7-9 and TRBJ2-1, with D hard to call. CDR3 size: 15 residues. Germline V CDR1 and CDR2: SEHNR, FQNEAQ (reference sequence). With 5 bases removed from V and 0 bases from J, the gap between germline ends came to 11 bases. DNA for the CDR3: TGTGCCAGCAGCAACCCGGTCCCCTCCTACAATGAGCAGTTCTTC. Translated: CASSNPVPSYNEQFF.